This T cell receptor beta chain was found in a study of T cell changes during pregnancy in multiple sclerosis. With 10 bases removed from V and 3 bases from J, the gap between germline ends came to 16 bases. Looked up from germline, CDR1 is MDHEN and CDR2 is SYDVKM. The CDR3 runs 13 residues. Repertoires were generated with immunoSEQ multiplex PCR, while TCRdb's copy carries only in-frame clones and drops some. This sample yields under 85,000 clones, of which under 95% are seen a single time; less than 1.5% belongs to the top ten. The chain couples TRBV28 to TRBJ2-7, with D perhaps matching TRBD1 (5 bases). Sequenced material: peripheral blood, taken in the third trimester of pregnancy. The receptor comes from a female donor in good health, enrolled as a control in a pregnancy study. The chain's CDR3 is CATSNRFIYEQYF. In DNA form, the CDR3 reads TGTGCCACCTCTAACAGGTTTATCTACGAGCAGTACTTC.